The TCR beta chain under discussion was sequenced for a study of vaccination and CD4 T cells after COVID-19. Study at large: Convalescent individuals exhibited SARS-CoV-2 positivity on nasal swab PCR, with eight to ten mild and one severe presentation.

This clonotype was recorded at least ten times. Its matching antigen is unknown. CDR3 length equals 14 residues. Trimming removed 0 bases from V and 4 bases from J, with 12 bases in between. Germline V gives CDR1 DFQATT, CDR2 SNEGSKA (reference sequence). The time point denotes: late sampling 161 to 241 days after vaccination in a few convalescent patients. Described treatment: roughly 10-day PBMC culture with coronavirus spike peptide pools or control peptides (ViraFEST assay). With the Oncomine TCR Beta short-read assay, DNA from cultured CD4+ T cells was sequenced. One entry per CDR3 protein, called by TCRdb with MiXCR from the PCR reads. This table has tens of thousands of distinct CDR3 sequences, 25% to 30% appearing once.

The receptor was derived from a human donor who had recovered from COVID-19. Sequencing was performed on CD4+ T cells from blood, cultured in vitro, taken about 7 months after SARS-CoV-2 vaccination. This sequence joins TRBV20-1 and TRBJ2-5; a possible D gene is TRBD2 (6 bases). The CDR3 loop is CSARETRPLETQYF. The DNA of the CDR3 is TGCAGTGCTAGAGAGACTAGGCCGTTAGAGACCCAGTACTTC.